The 9 T cell receptor beta chains below were found in one sample sequenced in a study of blood T cell repertoires in COVID-19. Clones were sequenced by immunoSEQ multiplex PCR, and TCRdb holds only the in-frame ones, with some missing. Of around 160,000 clones in the sample, around 81% were seen once. What was sequenced was peripheral blood. The receptors shown here come from a man in his sixties with active or convalescent COVID-19.

The chain combines TRBV27 with TRBJ1-4; D gene unclear. The V and J ends lost 9 bases and 6 bases respectively, with 17 bases between them. Germline CDR1 is MNHEY and CDR2 is SMNVEV (reference sequence). CDR3 length equals 14 residues. Here the CDR3 DNA reads TGTGCCAGGTGGGCCAAGAGAGGGTATGAAAAACTGTTTTTT. As protein: CARWAKRGYEKLFF.

The rearrangement joins TRBV2 to TRBJ2-7; 13 bases align to TRBD2. Germline CDR1 and CDR2: SNHLY and FYNNEI. Trimming removed 7 bases from V and 1 base from J; junction bases left unmatched: 4. The length of the CDR3 is 15 residues. CDR3 sequence reads: CASTPGLAGSYEQYF. As DNA, the CDR3 is TGTGCCAGCACCCCGGGACTAGCGGGATCCTACGAGCAGTACTTC.

The CDR3 DNA reads TGTGCCAGCAGTTTTAGTGGTAGCAATCAGCCCCAGCATTTT. This sequence encodes CASSFSGSNQPQHF. The gene calls are TRBV6-5 and TRBJ1-5, with D hard to call. With 4 bases removed from V and 0 bases from J, the gap between germline ends came to 7 bases. Looked up from germline, CDR1 is MNHEY and CDR2 is SVGAGI. This CDR3 has 14 residues.

V is TRBV4-2 and J is TRBJ1-5; D gene ambiguous. The CDR3 is 14 residues long. Trimming took off 4 bases at V and 7 bases at J, with 14 bases between the two ends. In germline, CDR1 is LGHNA, CDR2 YNFKEQ. In nucleotides, the CDR3 is TGTGCCAGCAGCCCGGGGTCTTTTAGACAGCCCCAGCATTTT. Encoded protein: CASSPGSFRQPQHF.

This clone was counted a single time. The gene calls are TRBV24-1 and TRBJ2-7; 7 bases line up with TRBD1. CDR3 size: 11 residues. Germline lookup yields CDR1 KGHDR and CDR2 SFDVKD. With 7 bases clipped from V and 6 bases from J, the junction kept 2 bases outside the gene matches. The DNA for the CDR3 is TGTGCCACCAGACAGGGGAGCGAGCAGTACTTC. As protein: CATRQGSEQYF.

V is TRBV6-4 and J is TRBJ2-1, with 11 bases lining up with TRBD2. Germline loops: CDR1 MRHNA, CDR2 SNTAGT. There are 15 residues in the CDR3. V lost 6 bases to trimming and J lost 2 bases; unmatched junction nucleotides: 3. CDR3 in amino acids: CASRTSGKTYNEQFF. CDR3 DNA: TGTGCCAGCAGGACTAGCGGGAAAACCTACAATGAGCAGTTCTTC.

Concerning this clone: Its ends do not fully match the called genes, so a read error is possible. The chain employs TRBV7-2 and TRBJ2-1; 12 bases agree with TRBD2. CDR3 length: 14 amino acids. Germline assignment: CDR1 SGHTA and CDR2 FQGNSA. Here the CDR3 DNA reads TGTGCCAGCAGCCTAGCGGGAGGGTCGTATGAGCAGTTCTTC. Amino acid sequence: CASSLAGGSYEQFF.

The J gene is TRBJ2-1, the V gene TRBV28; 7 bases map to TRBD2. This CDR3 region has 15 residues. V shed 8 bases, J shed 7 bases, and the junction held 14 bases outside the gene matches. From germline, CDR1 is MDHEN and CDR2 SYDVKM. This chain's CDR3 is CASLSGSPRGNEQFF. As DNA, the CDR3 is TGTGCCAGCCTTAGCGGGTCCCCTCGTGGGAATGAGCAGTTCTTC.

The chain employs TRBV5-8 and TRBJ2-7; D is perhaps TRBD1 (7 bases). V was trimmed by 4 bases and J by 2 bases, leaving 13 bases between them. This CDR3 region has 14 residues. Germline assignment: CDR1 SGHTS and CDR2 YDEGEE. CDR3 residues: CASSRTRGAYEQYF. CDR3 coding DNA: TGTGCCAGCAGCCGTACCAGGGGGGCCTACGAGCAGTACTTC.